Listed here is a single TCR beta chain. The CDR3 contains 15 residues. The V and J ends lost 1 base and 8 bases, in that order; junction bases with no gene match: 6. Germline V gene lookup returns CDR1 MNHNS and CDR2 SASEGT. Original processing methods: Nucleated cell counts were estimated from reference gene primer amplification. The table came from immunoSEQ multiplex PCR; TCRdb's copy has only in-frame clones and leaves some out. The V and J calls and clone size come from that table; D and trimming were worked out from the DNA. Of approximately 210,000 clones in the sample, over 80% were seen once. The sample originates from a study of blood T cell repertoires in COVID-19. Whole-study context: Sites in the United States, Italy and Spain provided acute and convalescent COVID-19 samples.

The genes are TRBV6-1 and TRBJ2-1; the match to TRBD2 covers 9 bases. This TCR was sampled from a woman in her sixties or seventies with active or convalescent COVID-19. Sequenced: peripheral blood. The DNA for the CDR3 is TGTGCCAGCAGTGAAGGCGGGGGGGCCTTTTATGAGCAGTTCTTC. Encoded protein: CASSEGGGAFYEQFF.